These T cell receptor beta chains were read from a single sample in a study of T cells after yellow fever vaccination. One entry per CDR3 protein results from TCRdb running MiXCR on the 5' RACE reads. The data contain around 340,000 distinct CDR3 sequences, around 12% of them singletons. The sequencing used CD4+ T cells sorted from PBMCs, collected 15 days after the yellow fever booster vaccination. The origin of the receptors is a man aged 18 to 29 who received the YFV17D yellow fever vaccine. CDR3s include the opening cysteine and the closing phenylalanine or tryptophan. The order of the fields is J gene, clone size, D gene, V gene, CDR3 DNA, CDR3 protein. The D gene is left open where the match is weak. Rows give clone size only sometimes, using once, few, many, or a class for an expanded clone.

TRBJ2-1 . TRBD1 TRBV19 TGTGCCAGTAGTACGGGACAGGGTTCCAATGAGCAGTTCTTC CASSTGQGSNEQFF
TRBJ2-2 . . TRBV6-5 TGTGCCAGCAGTTACTCGGCAGGGGATACCGGGGAGCTGTTTTTT CASSYSAGDTGELFF
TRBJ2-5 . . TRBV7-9 TGTGCCAGCAGCTCGACTGAGGGCAGAGAGACCCAGTACTTC CASSSTEGRETQYF
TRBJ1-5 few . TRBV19 TGTGCCAGTTCCGAGGACAGTCGGGCATCTCAGCCCCAGCATTTT CASSEDSRASQPQHF
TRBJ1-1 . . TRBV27 TGTGCCAGCCACCATAACAGGGACACTGAAGCTTTCTTT CASHHNRDTEAFF
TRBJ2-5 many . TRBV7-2 TGTGCCAGCAGTCGGCGGGGAGAGACCCAGTACTTC CASSRRGETQYF
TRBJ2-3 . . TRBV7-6 TGTGCCAGCAGCTTTTCTAACAGAGGCCGAGATACGCAGTATTTT CASSFSNRGRDTQYF
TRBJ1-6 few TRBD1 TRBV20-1 TGCAGTGCTAGGGCTGGTGGGACAGGGGGTTCACCCCTCCACTTT CSARAGGTGGSPLHF
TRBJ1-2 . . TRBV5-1 TGCGCCAGCAGCCTAACGACGAACAGAGAGGGCTACACCTTC CASSLTTNREGYTF
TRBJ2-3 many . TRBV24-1 TGTGCCACCAGACCACGGGCCTCCCCCGGGACAGATACGCAGTATTTT CATRPRASPGTDTQYF
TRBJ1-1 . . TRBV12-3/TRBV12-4 TGTGCCAGCAGTCGAGGGCAGGTCACTGAAGCTTTCTTT CASSRGQVTEAFF
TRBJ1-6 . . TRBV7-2 TGTGCCAGCAGCTTAATTGCCAGGGTGGGCTCACCCCTCCACTTT CASSLIARVGSPLHF
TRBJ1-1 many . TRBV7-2 TGTGCCAGCAGCTTGAGGGGGGCGCAGGTAGCTTTCTTT CASSLRGAQVAFF
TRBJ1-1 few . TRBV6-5 TGTGCCAGCAGTTACTCTGGGATTACTGAAGCTTTCTTT CASSYSGITEAFF
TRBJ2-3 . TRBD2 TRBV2 TGTGCCAGCTTCGCGGGGGTCTTTAGCACAGATACGCAGTATTTT CASFAGVFSTDTQYF
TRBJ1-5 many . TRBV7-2 TGTGCCAGCAGCTTTGGGGGTGGCCAGCCCCAGCATTTT CASSFGGGQPQHF
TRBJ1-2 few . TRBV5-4 TGTGCCAGCAACGGGACCGTCAGCTATGGCTACACCTTC CASNGTVSYGYTF
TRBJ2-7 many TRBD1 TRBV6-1 TGTGCCAGCAGTGAACCGACAGGGGTTTACGAGCAGTACTTC CASSEPTGVYEQYF
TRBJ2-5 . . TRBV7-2 TGTGCCAGCAGCTTAGCTGGGTGGGAAGAGACCCAGTACTTC CASSLAGWEETQYF
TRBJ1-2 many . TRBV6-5 TGTGCCAGCAGTTTAGGACGGCCAAACTATGGCTACACCTTC CASSLGRPNYGYTF
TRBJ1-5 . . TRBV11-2 TGTGCCAGCAGCTCCTCTTCCGGGACGGCGAATCAGCCCCAGCATTTT CASSSSSGTANQPQHF
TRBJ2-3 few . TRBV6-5 TGTGCCAGCAGTTACGTAGGCCGGGGGCGCCCAGATACGCAGTATTTT CASSYVGRGRPDTQYF
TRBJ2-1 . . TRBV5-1 TGCGCCAGCAGCTTTTCGGGAGATAGTCAGTTCTTC CASSFSGDSQFF
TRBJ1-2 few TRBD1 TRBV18 TGTGCCAGCTCACCATCCCCGGGACAGGGTGTGGGCTACACCTTC CASSPSPGQGVGYTF
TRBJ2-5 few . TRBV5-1 TGCGCCAGCAGCTTGGGCACCACCCCCAAGACCCAGTACTTC CASSLGTTPKTQYF
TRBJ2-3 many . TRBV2 TGTGCCAGCAGTGAACCCTTCACGGATACGCAGTATTTT CASSEPFTDTQYF
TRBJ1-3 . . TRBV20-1 TGCAGTGCTAGATTGAACTCTGGAAACACCATATATTTT CSARLNSGNTIYF
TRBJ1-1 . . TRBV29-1 TGCAGCGTTGGAGGCGGAGGCACTGAAGCTTTCTTT CSVGGGGTEAFF
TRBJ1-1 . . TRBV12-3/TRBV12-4 TGTGCCAGCAGAAATTGGACGGGGAACACTGAAGCTTTCTTT CASRNWTGNTEAFF
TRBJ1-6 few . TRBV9 TGTGCCAGCAGCGTCCAATGGGGGGACTCACCCCTCCACTTT CASSVQWGDSPLHF
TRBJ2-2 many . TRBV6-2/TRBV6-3 TGTGCCAGCAGTTCCCCCGTGGTGTGGGCCACCGGGGAGCTGTTTTTT CASSSPVVWATGELFF
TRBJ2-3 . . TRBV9 TGTGCCAGCAGCCCCCTTCTTCAGGGGCATACGCAGTATTTT CASSPLLQGHTQYF
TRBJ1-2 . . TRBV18 TGTGCCAGCTCACCCGTTCCGGGACAATCAGGGTATGGCTACACCTTC CASSPVPGQSGYGYTF
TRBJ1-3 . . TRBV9 TGTGCCAGCAGCGCCGTCCGAAGCACCATATATTTT CASSAVRSTIYF
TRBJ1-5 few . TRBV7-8 TGTGCCAGCAGCTTAGCGCGAATGGGTTTTCGGAGCAATCAGCCCCAGCATTTT CASSLARMGFRSNQPQHF
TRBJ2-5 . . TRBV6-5 TGTGCCAGCAGACCCTTAGTCCTGGAAGAGACCCAGTACTTC CASRPLVLEETQYF
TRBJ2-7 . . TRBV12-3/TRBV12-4 TGTGCCAGCAGTTTTATCGGTTCCTACGAGCAGTACTTC CASSFIGSYEQYF
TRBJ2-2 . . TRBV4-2 TGTGCCAGCAGCCCCCCCGGGACGGAGAACACCGGGGAGCTGTTTTTT CASSPPGTENTGELFF
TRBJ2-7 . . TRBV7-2 TGTGCCAGCAGCTTTTCCGGGACGAACCCTTACGAGCAGTACTTC CASSFSGTNPYEQYF
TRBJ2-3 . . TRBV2 TGTGCCAGCAGGTCAACTAGCACAGATACGCAGTATTTT CASRSTSTDTQYF
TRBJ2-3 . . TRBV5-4 TGTGCCAGCAGCTCCAAGGGGGGGGGAGATACGCAGTATTTT CASSSKGGGDTQYF
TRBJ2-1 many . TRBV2 TGTGCCAGCAGGGACTCCTACAATGAGCAGTTCTTC CASRDSYNEQFF
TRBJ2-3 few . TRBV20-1 TGCAGTGCTAGAGTCCTACCGGGACTCCCCTCGAGCACAGATACGCAGTATTTT CSARVLPGLPSSTDTQYF
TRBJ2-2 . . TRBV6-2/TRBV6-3 TGTGCCAGCGGGGGATTCGAAACCGGGGAGCTGTTTTTT CASGGFETGELFF
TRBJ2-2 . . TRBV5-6 TGTGCCAGCAGCTTAGTGGGATTAGCGCGCACCGGGGAGCTGTTTTTT CASSLVGLARTGELFF
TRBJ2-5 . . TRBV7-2 TGTGCCAGCAGCTTCGCCGGGGCACCCGAATCCAGGACCCAGTACTTC CASSFAGAPESRTQYF
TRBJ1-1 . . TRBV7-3 TGTGCCAGCAGCGTAAGCAGGGACCGGGGGGCGGAAGCTTTCTTT CASSVSRDRGAEAFF
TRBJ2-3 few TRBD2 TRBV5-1 TGCGCCAGCAGCTTCTCGGCGGGGGGGCCGACAGATACGCAGTATTTT CASSFSAGGPTDTQYF
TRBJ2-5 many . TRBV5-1 TGTGCCAGCAGCTTGGGCAGGCAAGAGACCCAGTACTTC CASSLGRQETQYF
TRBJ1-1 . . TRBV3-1 TGTGCCAGCAGCCAAGAGGGGCGGAACACTGAAGCTTTCTTT CASSQEGRNTEAFF
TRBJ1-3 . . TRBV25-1 TGTGCCAGCAGTGCCCAGACCGGTTCTGGAAACACCATATATTTT CASSAQTGSGNTIYF
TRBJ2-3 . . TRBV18 TGTGCCAGCTCACCCGGGCCTTCCAGACGCACAGATACGCAGTATTTT CASSPGPSRRTDTQYF
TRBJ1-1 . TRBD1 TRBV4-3 TGCGCCAGCCTACGACAGGGGAATCTGGAAGCTTTCTTT CASLRQGNLEAFF